A selection of T cell receptor beta chains follows, all from one sample in a study of PD-1 blockade in mismatch repair-deficient tumors. Measured with immunoSEQ multiplex PCR; TCRdb has only the in-frame clones, and not every one. The data contain around 110,000 clones, around three quarters of them singletons. The sequenced sample was peripheral blood, obtained roughly 13 months after starting pembrolizumab. These receptors all come from an adult with mismatch repair-deficient cancer. Each CDR3 is given with its conserved first and last residue. A D gene is named only where the DNA matches it firmly. Clone sizes are given selectively: once, few, many, or a class where the clone is expanded.

>15|-|-|TRBV5-1|TRBJ2-5
TGCGCCAGCAGCCCCAACTCCCCGAACCAAGAGACCCAGTACTTC
CASSPNSPNQETQYF
>19|-|TRBD2|TRBV10-3|TRBJ2-3
TGTGCCATCAGTCCGGGACTAGCGGGAGGCCTGAAACGCACAGATACGCAGTATTTT
CAISPGLAGGLKRTDTQYF
>18|-|TRBD2|TRBV5-1|TRBJ2-1
TGCGCCAGCAGCTTCAGGGCTAGCGGGAGGGGGGTAATGGGAGAGCAGTTCTTC
CASSFRASGRGVMGEQFF
>15|once|TRBD2|TRBV7-3|TRBJ2-7
TGTGCCAGCAGCGAGGCTAGCGGGAGACAATACGAGCAGTACTTC
CASSEASGRQYEQYF
>10|-|-|TRBV25-1|TRBJ1-4
TGTGCCAGCAGACAGGAAAAACTGTTTTTT
CASRQEKLFF
>15|-|TRBD1|TRBV5-1|TRBJ1-5
TGCGCCAGCAGCCCCGGACAGGGCTGGAATCAGCCCCAGCATTTT
CASSPGQGWNQPQHF
>14|-|TRBD2|TRBV11-2|TRBJ2-1
TGTGCCAGCAGCCCGGGACTAGCAAGGTGGGAGCAGTTCTTC
CASSPGLARWEQFF
>16|-|-|TRBV12-5|TRBJ2-1
TGTGCTAGTGGTTTAAGGCTAGCAGACTCCTACAATGAGCAGTTCTTC
CASGLRLADSYNEQFF
>16|-|TRBD2|TRBV30|TRBJ2-7
TGTGCCTGGAGTGTGGGGGCTAGCGGGAGCGTCAACGAGCAGTACTTC
CAWSVGASGSVNEQYF
>14|-|TRBD1|TRBV7-2|TRBJ1-5
TGTGCCAGCAAATTAACAGGGGGCAATCAGCCCCAGCATTTT
CASKLTGGNQPQHF